This T cell receptor (beta chain) emerged from a study of cytotoxic CD8 clonotypes in ibrutinib-treated CLL. Looking at the study overall: Response samples were obtained once patients had received a median about 11 months of treatment, range 6 to 36. Study conclusions and caveats: Public clonotypes, rarely seen, contracted or held steady on treatment.

A remark on this clone: Its antigen is undetermined.

Only in-frame clones appear in the TCRdb table, and some are missing; sequencing was by immunoSEQ multiplex PCR. The sample lists about 160,000 clones; approximately 80% were seen once. V gave up 4 bases and J gave up 7 bases, with 13 bases separating them. From germline, CDR1 is SEHNR and CDR2 FQNEAQ (reference sequence). The CDR3 covers 13 residues. Here the sequenced sample was PBMCs, taken after 24 months of ibrutinib treatment. The chain links TRBV7-9 to TRBJ1-1; D not certain. The clonotype originates from a human donor with chronic lymphocytic leukemia. This CDR3 is CASSYQDGDEAFF. CDR3 DNA sequence: TGTGCCAGCAGCTACCAGGATGGGGATGAAGCTTTCTTT.